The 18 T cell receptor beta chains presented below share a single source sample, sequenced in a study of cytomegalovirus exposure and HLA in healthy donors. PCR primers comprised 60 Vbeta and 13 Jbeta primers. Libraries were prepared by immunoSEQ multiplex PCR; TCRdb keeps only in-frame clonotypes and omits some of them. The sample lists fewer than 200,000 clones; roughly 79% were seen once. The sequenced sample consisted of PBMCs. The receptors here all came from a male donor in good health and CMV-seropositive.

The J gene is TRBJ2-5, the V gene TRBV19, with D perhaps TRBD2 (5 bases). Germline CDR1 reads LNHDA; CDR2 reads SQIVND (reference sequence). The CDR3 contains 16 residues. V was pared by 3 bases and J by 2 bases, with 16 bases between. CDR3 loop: CASSMRGILRQETQYF. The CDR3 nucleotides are TGTGCCAGTAGTATGAGAGGGATCCTAAGACAAGAGACCCAGTACTTC.

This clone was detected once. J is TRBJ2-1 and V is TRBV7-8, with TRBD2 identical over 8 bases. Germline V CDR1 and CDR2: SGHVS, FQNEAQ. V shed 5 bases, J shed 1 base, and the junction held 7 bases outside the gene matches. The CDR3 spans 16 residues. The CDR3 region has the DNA TGTGCCAGCAGCCCCAGGGCGGGGGGATCCTACAATGAGCAGTTCTTC. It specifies CASSPRAGGSYNEQFF.

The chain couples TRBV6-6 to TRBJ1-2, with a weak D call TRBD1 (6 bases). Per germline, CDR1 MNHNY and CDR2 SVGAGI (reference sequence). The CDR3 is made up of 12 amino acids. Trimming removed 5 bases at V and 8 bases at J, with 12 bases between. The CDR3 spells CASSKGQPGYTF. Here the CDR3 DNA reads TGTGCCAGCAGTAAGGGACAACCAGGCTACACCTTC.

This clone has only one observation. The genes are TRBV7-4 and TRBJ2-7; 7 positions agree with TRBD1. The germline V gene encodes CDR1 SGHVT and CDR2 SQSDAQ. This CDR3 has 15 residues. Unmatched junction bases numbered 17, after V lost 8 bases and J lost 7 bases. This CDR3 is CASGPGQPLSGEQYF. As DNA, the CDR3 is TGTGCCAGCGGCCCGGGACAGCCTCTGTCGGGAGAGCAGTACTTC.

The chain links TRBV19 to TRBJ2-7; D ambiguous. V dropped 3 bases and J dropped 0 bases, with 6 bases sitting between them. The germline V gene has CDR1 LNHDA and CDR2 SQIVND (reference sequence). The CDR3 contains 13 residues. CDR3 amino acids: CASSIGSSYEQYF. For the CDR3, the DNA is TGTGCCAGTAGTATTGGCAGCTCCTACGAGCAGTACTTC.

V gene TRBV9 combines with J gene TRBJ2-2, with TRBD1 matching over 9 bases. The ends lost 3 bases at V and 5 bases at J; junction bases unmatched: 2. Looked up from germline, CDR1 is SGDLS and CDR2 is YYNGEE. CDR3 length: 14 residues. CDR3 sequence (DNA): TGTGCCAGCAGCGGGACAGGGGATACCGGGGAGCTGTTTTTT. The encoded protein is CASSGTGDTGELFF. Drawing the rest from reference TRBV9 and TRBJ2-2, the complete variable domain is DSGVTQTPKHLITATGQRVTLRCSPRSGDLSVYWYQQSLDQGLQFLIQYYNGEERAKGNILERFSAQQFPDLHSELNLSSLELGDSALYFCASSGTGDTGELFFGEGSRLTVL.

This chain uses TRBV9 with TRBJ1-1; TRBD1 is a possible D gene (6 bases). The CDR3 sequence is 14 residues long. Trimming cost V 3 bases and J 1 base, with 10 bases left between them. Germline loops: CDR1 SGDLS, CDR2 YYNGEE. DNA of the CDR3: TGTGCCAGCAGCGCCCCGACAGGGAACACTGAAGCTTTCTTT. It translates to CASSAPTGNTEAFF.

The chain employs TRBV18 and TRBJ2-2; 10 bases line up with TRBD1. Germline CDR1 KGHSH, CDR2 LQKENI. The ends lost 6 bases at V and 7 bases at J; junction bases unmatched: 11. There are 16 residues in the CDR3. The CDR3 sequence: CASSVTRDRGIGELFF. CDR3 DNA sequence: TGTGCCAGCTCCGTCACCCGGGACAGGGGAATCGGGGAGCTGTTTTTT.

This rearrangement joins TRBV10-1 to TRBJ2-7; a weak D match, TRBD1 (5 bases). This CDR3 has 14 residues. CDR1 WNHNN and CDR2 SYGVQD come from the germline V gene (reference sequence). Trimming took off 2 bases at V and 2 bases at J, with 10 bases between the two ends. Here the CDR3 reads CASSESTGAYEQYF. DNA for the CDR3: TGCGCCAGCAGTGAGAGTACAGGCGCCTACGAGCAGTACTTC.

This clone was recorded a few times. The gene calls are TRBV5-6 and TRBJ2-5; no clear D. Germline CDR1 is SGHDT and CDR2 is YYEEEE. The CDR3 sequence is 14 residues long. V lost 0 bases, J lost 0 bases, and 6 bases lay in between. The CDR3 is CASSLVLDQETQYF. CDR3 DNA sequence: TGTGCCAGCAGCTTGGTGCTAGACCAAGAGACCCAGTACTTC.

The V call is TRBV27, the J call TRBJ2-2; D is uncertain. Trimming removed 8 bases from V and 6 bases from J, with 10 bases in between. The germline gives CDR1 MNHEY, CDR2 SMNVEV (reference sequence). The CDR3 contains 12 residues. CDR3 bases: TGTGCCAGCGGCCCATTACCCGGGGAGCTGTTTTTT. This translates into CASGPLPGELFF.

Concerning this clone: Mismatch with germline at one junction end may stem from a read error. CDR3 amino acids: CATSRDRAYEQCF. The CDR3 DNA reads as TGTGCCACCAGCAGGGACAGGGCCTACGAGCAGTGCTTC. The V gene is TRBV15, the J gene TRBJ2-7; 8 bases are shared with TRBD1. The CDR3 runs 13 residues. Per germline, CDR1 LNHNV and CDR2 YYDKDF (reference sequence).

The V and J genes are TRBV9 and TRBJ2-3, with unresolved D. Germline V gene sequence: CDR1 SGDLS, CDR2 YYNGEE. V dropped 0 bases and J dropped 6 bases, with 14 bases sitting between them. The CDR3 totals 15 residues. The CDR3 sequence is CASSVESDPSDTQYF. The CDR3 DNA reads TGTGCCAGCAGCGTAGAAAGCGACCCCTCGGATACGCAGTATTTT.

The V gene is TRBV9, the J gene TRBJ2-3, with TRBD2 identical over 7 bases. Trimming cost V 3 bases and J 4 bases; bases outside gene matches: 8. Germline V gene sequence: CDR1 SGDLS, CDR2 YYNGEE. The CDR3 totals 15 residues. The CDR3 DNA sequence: TGTGCCAGCAGCGGAGGCGGGGGTGAGGCAGATACGCAGTATTTT. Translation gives CASSGGGGEADTQYF.

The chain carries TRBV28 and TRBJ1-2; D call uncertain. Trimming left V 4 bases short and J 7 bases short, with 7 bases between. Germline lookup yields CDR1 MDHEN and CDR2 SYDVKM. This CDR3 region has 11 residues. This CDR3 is CASSWALGYTF. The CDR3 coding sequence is TGTGCCAGCAGTTGGGCGCTTGGCTACACCTTC.

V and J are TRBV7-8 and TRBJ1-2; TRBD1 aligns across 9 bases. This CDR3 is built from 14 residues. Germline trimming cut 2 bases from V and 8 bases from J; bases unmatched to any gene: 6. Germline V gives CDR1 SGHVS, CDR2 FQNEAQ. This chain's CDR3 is CASSLRDRARGYTF. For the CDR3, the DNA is TGTGCCAGCAGCTTACGGGACAGGGCTCGAGGCTACACCTTC.

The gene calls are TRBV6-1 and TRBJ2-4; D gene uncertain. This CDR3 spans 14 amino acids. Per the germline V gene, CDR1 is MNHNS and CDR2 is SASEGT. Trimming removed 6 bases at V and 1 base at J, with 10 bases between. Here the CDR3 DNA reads TGTGCCAGCAGAGATAGATCCGCCAAAAACATTCAGTACTTC. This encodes CASRDRSAKNIQYF.

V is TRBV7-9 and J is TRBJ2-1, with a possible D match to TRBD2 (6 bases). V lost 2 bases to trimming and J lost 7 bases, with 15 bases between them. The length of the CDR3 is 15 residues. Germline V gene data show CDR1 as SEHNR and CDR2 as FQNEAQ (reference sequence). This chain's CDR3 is CASSLRRVLENEQFF. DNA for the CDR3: TGTGCCAGCAGCTTAAGGAGGGTGCTGGAAAATGAGCAGTTCTTC.